These 20 T cell receptor beta chains share one sample of origin, sequenced in a study of Graves' ophthalmopathy and Graves' hyperthyroidism. The sequenced template was RNA, covering the TCR beta CDR3 region. Second-round multiplex PCR came after a first-round RT-PCR that employed HTBI primers. From the multiplex PCR reads, TCRdb called clonotypes with MiXCR, one entry per CDR3 protein. The repertoire holds 450,000 to 600,000 distinct CDR3 sequences, roughly 39% seen once, with around 4% in the top ten. The source material was peripheral blood or thyroid tissue (not recorded which). Every receptor here comes from an adult man with Graves' hyperthyroidism.

The chain joins TRBV29-1 to TRBJ2-6; weak D call: TRBD2 (8 bases). With 4 bases removed from V and 0 bases from J, the gap between germline ends came to 13 bases. In germline, CDR1 is SQVTM, CDR2 ANQGSEA. This CDR3 has 16 amino acids. The CDR3 spells CSVAGGGGSGANVLTF. The CDR3 bases are TGCAGCGTTGCGGGAGGGGGCGGCTCTGGGGCCAACGTCCTGACTTTC.

The sample holds one count of this clonotype. V gene TRBV30 combines with J gene TRBJ1-6; possibly TRBD1 for D (5 bases). The CDR3 is made up of 16 amino acids. Trimming took off 4 bases at V and 6 bases at J, with 19 bases between the two ends. Germline CDR1 GTSNPN, CDR2 SVGIG (reference sequence). CDR3 region: CAWIPWAGLSNSPLHF. Written as DNA, the CDR3 is TGTGCCTGGATTCCCTGGGCGGGACTCAGTAATTCACCCCTCCACTTT.

As DNA, the CDR3 is TGTGCCAGCAGCCTCGGGGGAGGCGGGGGGGCTGAGACCCAGTACTTC. Its translation: CASSLGGGGGAETQYF. The J gene is TRBJ2-5, the V gene TRBV9, with 9 positions matching TRBD2. Unmatched junction bases numbered 12, after V lost 4 bases and J lost 5 bases. The CDR3 is made up of 16 amino acids. In germline, CDR1 is SGDLS, CDR2 YYNGEE.

J is TRBJ2-2 and V is TRBV5-1; D may be TRBD1 (5 bases). Trimming left V 0 bases short and J 7 bases short, with 16 bases between. The CDR3 length is 16 residues. The germline CDR1 and CDR2 sequences are SGHRS and YFSETQ. In DNA form, the CDR3 reads TGCGCCAGCAGCTTGGCCCTCCAGGGTTTCGGCGGGGAGCTGTTTTTT. It is translated as CASSLALQGFGGELFF.

Many counts were recorded for this clonotype. The chain couples TRBV20-1 to TRBJ1-5, with TRBD1 as a possible D gene (5 bases). Germline CDR1 and CDR2: DFQATT and SNEGSKA (reference sequence). The CDR3 runs 14 residues. V lost 6 bases and J lost 6, with 18 bases in between. Here the CDR3 DNA reads TGCAGTGCATCCCGACCCGGGACGGCTCAGCCCCAGCATTTT. Protein sequence: CSASRPGTAQPQHF.

The chain couples TRBV15 to TRBJ2-5, with 8 bases aligning to TRBD1. The J segment lost 2 bases and the V segment lost 5 bases, leaving 7 bases of the junction unmatched. This CDR3 is built from 15 residues. From germline, CDR1 is LNHNV and CDR2 YYDKDF (reference sequence). The DNA of the CDR3 is TGTGCCACCAGCCGTACAGGGGGGAATCAAGAGACCCAGTACTTC. It is translated as CATSRTGGNQETQYF. Variable domain in full (rest from reference TRBV15 and TRBJ2-5): DAMVIQNPRYQVTQFGKPVTLSCSQTLNHNVMYWYQQKSSQAPKLLFHYYDKDFNNEADTPDNFQSRRPNTSFCFLDIRSPGLGDTAMYLCATSRTGGNQETQYFGPGTRLLVL.

Worth noting for this clonotype: Mismatch with germline at one junction end may stem from a read error. This chain links TRBV7-6 with TRBJ1-1; no firm D call. The germline CDR1 and CDR2 sequences are SGHVS and FNYEAQ. The CDR3 has 13 amino acids. The CDR3 DNA reads as TGTGCCAGCAGGGACGGATTGAACACTGAGGCTTTCTTT. Its translation is CASRDGLNTEAFF.

This clonotype was detected many times. The chain carries TRBV12-3 or TRBV12-4 and TRBJ2-3; D tentatively fits TRBD1 or TRBD2 (6 bases each). CDR3 length equals 14 residues. V was cut by 2 bases and J by 1 base, with 7 bases left in between. The CDR3 DNA sequence: TGTGCCAGCAGTTTAAGGGGGGGCACAGATACGCAGTATTTT. Its translation is CASSLRGGTDTQYF.

Concerning this clonotype itself: The junction does not match germline at one end; this may be a read error. This chain connects TRBV24-1 to TRBJ2-5; 10 bases agree with TRBD1. This CDR3 spans 16 amino acids. Germline CDR1 KGHDR, CDR2 SFDVKD. This CDR3 is CASSPKRTGGGQPQYF. The CDR3 DNA sequence: TGTGCCAGCAGTCCTAAACGGACAGGGGGGGGTCAGCCCCAGTACTTC.

This clonotype has more than one count but fewer than ten. This chain joins TRBV28 and TRBJ1-2; 7 bases are shared with TRBD1. The CDR3 loop spans 17 amino acids. With 5 bases clipped from V and 7 bases from J, the junction kept 19 bases outside the gene matches. Germline V lookup: CDR1 MDHEN, CDR2 SYDVKM. The CDR3 nucleotides are TGTGCCAGCAGTATAAGACAGGGCCTCCCCGCGGGCGCTGGCTACACCTTC. This gives the protein CASSIRQGLPAGAGYTF.

The chain uses TRBV12-3 or TRBV12-4 and TRBJ2-5, with D tentatively TRBD1 (5 bases). The ends were cut back, 6 bases at V and 2 bases at J, with 22 bases in the middle. The CDR3 is 17 residues long. Here the CDR3 DNA reads TGTGCCAGCAGACTTATGGAAGCGTATTACAGGCAAGAGACCCAGTACTTC. Its protein product is CASRLMEAYYRQETQYF.

CDR3 in DNA: TGTGCCAGCAGTGCCCAGGGGACAGGGGGTTTACGGACTGAAGCTTTCTTT. This translates into CASSAQGTGGLRTEAFF. This chain links TRBV25-1 with TRBJ1-1; TRBD1 agrees at 11 bases. After removal of 4 bases from V and 5 bases from J, the junction contained 12 bases not matched to a gene. There are 17 residues in the CDR3. The V gene's germline CDR1 is MGHDK and CDR2 SYGVNS.

This clonotype showed up many times. The chain is built from TRBV19 and TRBJ2-5; 8 nucleotides match TRBD2. Germline CDR1 LNHDA, CDR2 SQIVND (reference sequence). With V trimmed by 9 bases and J by 2 bases, 5 bases remained unmatched. The CDR3 loop spans 13 amino acids. As DNA, the CDR3 is TGTGCCAGCCAAGGGACTAGACAAGAGACCCAGTACTTC. This translates into CASQGTRQETQYF.

This clonotype was observed a handful of times. The chain recombines TRBV27 with TRBJ2-5, with 9 bases aligning to TRBD1. Germline V gene sequence: CDR1 MNHEY, CDR2 SMNVEV (reference sequence). The CDR3 length is 15 residues. The J segment lost 0 bases and the V segment lost 6 bases, leaving 5 bases of the junction unmatched. CDR3: CASRGTGRYQETQYF. For the CDR3, the DNA is TGTGCCAGCAGAGGGACAGGGAGGTACCAAGAGACCCAGTACTTC.

This clonotype appeared a few times. The V and J genes are TRBV6-5 and TRBJ2-7; 10 bases match TRBD1. CDR3 size: 16 residues. V trimming: 4 bases; J trimming: 2 bases; junction bases outside the gene matches: 8. Germline values: CDR1 MNHEY, CDR2 SVGAGI. The CDR3 region is CASSLSGQGKPYEQYF. The DNA of the CDR3 is TGTGCCAGCAGTTTATCGGGACAGGGGAAACCCTACGAGCAGTACTTC.

For this clonotype: With a much larger clone just one base away, this may be a read error. V is TRBV20-1 and J is TRBJ1-2; TRBD1 is a possible D gene (5 bases). The CDR3 covers 13 residues. Trimming stripped 1 base from V and 4 bases from J, with 10 bases between. Germline lookup yields CDR1 DFQATT and CDR2 SNEGSKA (reference sequence). The CDR3 loop is CSARAGTIYGYTF. The CDR3 DNA is TGCAGTGCTAGAGCTGGGACCATCTATGGCTACACCTTC.

The rearrangement joins TRBV7-8 to TRBJ2-7; 8 bases are a match to TRBD2. The CDR3 spans 14 residues. Germline trimming cut 3 bases from V and 7 bases from J; bases unmatched to any gene: 8. Germline V CDR1 and CDR2: SGHVS, FQNEAQ. The CDR3 DNA reads TGTGCCAGCAGCTTTAGCGGGGCCCAGGCGGAGCAGTACTTC. This encodes CASSFSGAQAEQYF.

This clonotype was seen repeatedly, ten times or more. One junction end does not reproduce the germline sequence, and a read error may be involved. The chain joins TRBV19 to TRBJ1-4; D gene ambiguous. Looked up from germline, CDR1 is LNHDA and CDR2 is SQIVND (reference sequence). This CDR3 spans 13 amino acids. CDR3 DNA: TGCGCCAGCAGCTGGGCTACTAATGAAAAACTGTTTTTT. Amino acid sequence: CASSWATNEKLFF.

The V call is TRBV20-1, the J call TRBJ1-2; maybe TRBD1 (5 bases). The V gene lost 7 bases and the J gene lost 6 bases, with 12 bases spanning the gap. Germline assignment: CDR1 DFQATT and CDR2 SNEGSKA (reference sequence). The CDR3 is 11 amino acids. CDR3 protein: CSGRGGDGYTF. The CDR3 DNA reads TGCAGTGGAAGGGGAGGCGATGGCTACACCTTC.

This clonotype has a handful of counts. J is TRBJ1-1 and V is TRBV30, with D maybe TRBD1 (6 bases). The CDR3 covers 16 residues. From germline, CDR1 is GTSNPN and CDR2 SVGIG (reference sequence). V lost 0 bases, J lost 0 bases, and 14 bases lay in between. DNA for the CDR3: TGTGCCTGGAGTGTATGGGGGGCAGCCATGAACACTGAAGCTTTCTTT. This encodes CAWSVWGAAMNTEAFF.